A selection of T cell receptor beta chains follows, all from one sample in a study of T-cell reconstitution after alpha-beta-depleted transplantation in children. MiXCR was run by TCRdb on the PCR reads, yielding one entry per CDR3 protein. The table has about 400,000 distinct CDR3 sequences, roughly 20% seen once. The material was PBMCs from the stem cell graft donor, obtained from the stem cell graft. These receptors were taken from a human donor who donated a stem cell graft to a child with acute myeloid leukemia. Each CDR3 is given with its conserved first and last residue. The order of the fields is D gene, J gene, clone size, V gene, CDR3 DNA, CDR3 protein. D genes are given only for firm matches. Size is stated for part of the rows, as once, few or many counts, or as a class when the clone is expanded.

D gene: -; J gene: TRBJ2-2; clone size: -; V gene: TRBV4-3; CDR3 DNA: TGCGCCAGCAGCCGAGGGCGTACTCCATTCGGGGAGCTGTTTTTT; CDR3 protein: CASSRGRTPFGELFF
D gene: TRBD1; J gene: TRBJ1-1; clone size: few; V gene: TRBV27; CDR3 DNA: TGTGCCAGCAGTCCGACAGGGCGGGGGTGGGGTCACTCTGAAGCTTTCTTT; CDR3 protein: CASSPTGRGWGHSEAFF
D gene: -; J gene: TRBJ2-7; clone size: few; V gene: TRBV6-6; CDR3 DNA: TGTGCCAGCGCTCTCGACAGCGGTAACGAGCAGTACTTC; CDR3 protein: CASALDSGNEQYF
D gene: TRBD2; J gene: TRBJ2-1; clone size: many; V gene: TRBV20-1; CDR3 DNA: TGCAGTGCTAGCCAACCACTGGGGACTAGTATCGATGAGCAGTTCTTC; CDR3 protein: CSASQPLGTSIDEQFF
D gene: -; J gene: TRBJ2-3; clone size: many; V gene: TRBV29-1; CDR3 DNA: TGCAGCGTTGGCGTCGGTAGCACAGATACGCAGTATTTT; CDR3 protein: CSVGVGSTDTQYF
D gene: TRBD1; J gene: TRBJ1-2; clone size: -; V gene: TRBV18; CDR3 DNA: TGTGCCAGCTCACCAAAGACAGGGGCCGGTGCCTATGGCTACACCTTC; CDR3 protein: CASSPKTGAGAYGYTF
D gene: -; J gene: TRBJ1-1; clone size: few; V gene: TRBV12-3/TRBV12-4; CDR3 DNA: TGTGCCAGCAGTTTACAAGAGAACACTGAAGCTTTCTTT; CDR3 protein: CASSLQENTEAFF
D gene: -; J gene: TRBJ2-2; clone size: few; V gene: TRBV12-3/TRBV12-4; CDR3 DNA: TGTGCCAGCAGTATCTCTAGCGGGGAGCTGTTTTTT; CDR3 protein: CASSISSGELFF
D gene: -; J gene: TRBJ2-7; clone size: many; V gene: TRBV29-1; CDR3 DNA: TGCAGCGTTGAAGATGAGACGGACACCTACGAGCAGTACTTC; CDR3 protein: CSVEDETDTYEQYF
D gene: TRBD2; J gene: TRBJ2-7; clone size: -; V gene: TRBV7-9; CDR3 DNA: TGTGCCAGCAGCCCACCGGGACTAGGAATAAGCGAGCAGTACTTC; CDR3 protein: CASSPPGLGISEQYF
D gene: -; J gene: TRBJ2-7; clone size: few; V gene: TRBV27; CDR3 DNA: TGTGCCAGCAGTCCCTTCAGCTCCTACGAGCAGTACTTC; CDR3 protein: CASSPFSSYEQYF
D gene: TRBD2; J gene: TRBJ2-7; clone size: few; V gene: TRBV20-1; CDR3 DNA: TGCAGTGCCCTCTTAGCGGGAGGGGAGCAGTACTTC; CDR3 protein: CSALLAGGEQYF
D gene: -; J gene: TRBJ2-1; clone size: many; V gene: TRBV10-3; CDR3 DNA: TGTGCCATCAGTGAGTCGAGTTTCGGCAGAGTTTACAATGAGCAGTTCTTC; CDR3 protein: CAISESSFGRVYNEQFF
D gene: -; J gene: TRBJ2-2; clone size: -; V gene: TRBV3-1; CDR3 DNA: TGTGCCAGCACTTTGGCCCCCTGGACCGGGGAGCTGTTTTTT; CDR3 protein: CASTLAPWTGELFF
D gene: -; J gene: TRBJ2-3; clone size: few; V gene: TRBV5-4; CDR3 DNA: TGTGCCAGCAGCCCCCGGGACTCAGGGACAGATACGCAGTATTTT; CDR3 protein: CASSPRDSGTDTQYF
D gene: TRBD1; J gene: TRBJ1-5; clone size: -; V gene: TRBV2; CDR3 DNA: TGTGCCAGCAGGCGGACAGGGGGAGACGTTCAGCCCCAGCATTTT; CDR3 protein: CASRRTGGDVQPQHF
D gene: -; J gene: TRBJ1-2; clone size: few; V gene: TRBV6-5; CDR3 DNA: TGTGCCAGCAGTTACTCGAAACAGGGAGGAGGCTACACCTTC; CDR3 protein: CASSYSKQGGGYTF
D gene: -; J gene: TRBJ1-4; clone size: -; V gene: TRBV7-9; CDR3 DNA: TGTGCCAGCAGCTATGAAAAACTGTTTTTT; CDR3 protein: CASSYEKLFF
D gene: -; J gene: TRBJ2-6; clone size: -; V gene: TRBV5-5; CDR3 DNA: TGTGCCAGCAGCTTGGTGTCCCTGGCAAACTCTGGGGCCAACGTCCTGACTTTC; CDR3 protein: CASSLVSLANSGANVLTF
D gene: TRBD1; J gene: TRBJ1-1; clone size: -; V gene: TRBV20-1; CDR3 DNA: TGCAGTGGGGACAGGGGGCTCGGGAACACTGAAGCTTTCTTT; CDR3 protein: CSGDRGLGNTEAFF
D gene: -; J gene: TRBJ2-2; clone size: -; V gene: TRBV12-3/TRBV12-4; CDR3 DNA: TGTGCCAGCAGTTTGTTCAGGGTCGACACCGGGGAGCTGTTTTTT; CDR3 protein: CASSLFRVDTGELFF
D gene: -; J gene: TRBJ1-3; clone size: -; V gene: TRBV12-3/TRBV12-4; CDR3 DNA: TGTGCCAGCAGTATTTCCTCTGGAAACACCATATATTTT; CDR3 protein: CASSISSGNTIYF
D gene: -; J gene: TRBJ1-2; clone size: many; V gene: TRBV2; CDR3 DNA: TGTGCCAGCACTGTGGTACGGTATGATGGCTACACCTTC; CDR3 protein: CASTVVRYDGYTF
D gene: TRBD2; J gene: TRBJ2-1; clone size: -; V gene: TRBV24-1; CDR3 DNA: TGTGCCACCTCGCTTGGGACTAGCGGGAGTAAAGCGTTCCGCTATGAGCAGTTCTTC; CDR3 protein: CATSLGTSGSKAFRYEQFF
D gene: TRBD1; J gene: TRBJ2-7; clone size: few; V gene: TRBV20-1; CDR3 DNA: TGCAGTGCTCCAAGATCCCCCCCCCACGGGACAGGGGATGAGCAGTACTTC; CDR3 protein: CSAPRSPPHGTGDEQYF
D gene: -; J gene: TRBJ2-7; clone size: many; V gene: TRBV25-1; CDR3 DNA: TGTGCCAGCAGTGAAGGAAGGGCAGCCCTTACCTACGAGCAGTACTTC; CDR3 protein: CASSEGRAALTYEQYF
D gene: -; J gene: TRBJ2-5; clone size: few; V gene: TRBV9; CDR3 DNA: TGTGCCAGCAGCGAGGGTGGCAGCTTTGAGACCCAGTACTTC; CDR3 protein: CASSEGGSFETQYF
D gene: -; J gene: TRBJ2-1; clone size: few; V gene: TRBV4-1; CDR3 DNA: TGCGCCAGCAGCCAAGATCTCTCTAGGGATGAGCAGTTCTTC; CDR3 protein: CASSQDLSRDEQFF
D gene: -; J gene: TRBJ2-4; clone size: few; V gene: TRBV4-2; CDR3 DNA: TGTGCCAGCAGCCAAGATTGGCAGAGAGGAAACATTCAGTACTTC; CDR3 protein: CASSQDWQRGNIQYF
D gene: TRBD1; J gene: TRBJ1-5; clone size: few; V gene: TRBV15; CDR3 DNA: TGTGCCACCAGTGAGGACAGGGGGAATCAGCCCCAGCATTTT; CDR3 protein: CATSEDRGNQPQHF
D gene: TRBD1; J gene: TRBJ2-7; clone size: many; V gene: TRBV12-3/TRBV12-4; CDR3 DNA: TGTGCCAGCACCCCACGAGGGACAGCAATCTACGAGCAGTACTTC; CDR3 protein: CASTPRGTAIYEQYF
D gene: -; J gene: TRBJ2-3; clone size: -; V gene: TRBV20-1; CDR3 DNA: TGCAGTGCTAGTGGGGGAAACACAGATACGCAGTATTTT; CDR3 protein: CSASGGNTDTQYF
D gene: -; J gene: TRBJ1-1; clone size: -; V gene: TRBV29-1; CDR3 DNA: TGCAGCGTTGCAGTAGGGGGTATGAACACTGAAGCTTTCTTT; CDR3 protein: CSVAVGGMNTEAFF
D gene: -; J gene: TRBJ2-2; clone size: few; V gene: TRBV12-3/TRBV12-4; CDR3 DNA: TGTGCCAGCAGGTTACCGGGACCTGGGGCCGGGGAGCTGTTTTTT; CDR3 protein: CASRLPGPGAGELFF
D gene: -; J gene: TRBJ2-2; clone size: -; V gene: TRBV28; CDR3 DNA: TGTGCCAGCAGACTAGGGGGGGCCCGAACCGGGGAGCTGTTTTTT; CDR3 protein: CASRLGGARTGELFF
D gene: -; J gene: TRBJ2-1; clone size: -; V gene: TRBV10-3; CDR3 DNA: TGTGCCATCAGTGAGGGCGCATCCTACAATGAGCAGTTCTTC; CDR3 protein: CAISEGASYNEQFF
D gene: TRBD1; J gene: TRBJ2-3; clone size: many; V gene: TRBV7-2; CDR3 DNA: TGTGCCAGCAGCATAGGACAGGGCACAGATACGCAGTATTTT; CDR3 protein: CASSIGQGTDTQYF
D gene: -; J gene: TRBJ2-1; clone size: many; V gene: TRBV10-3; CDR3 DNA: TGTGCCATCTGGGCGGGGAATGAGCAGTTCTTC; CDR3 protein: CAIWAGNEQFF
D gene: TRBD2; J gene: TRBJ2-1; clone size: many; V gene: TRBV10-1; CDR3 DNA: TGCGCCAGCAGTCCCTGGACTAGTTCCTCCTACAATGAGCAGTTCTTC; CDR3 protein: CASSPWTSSSYNEQFF
D gene: -; J gene: TRBJ2-7; clone size: -; V gene: TRBV20-1; CDR3 DNA: TGCAGTGCTACCTCCCCTTCCGGTAACCCCTACGAGCAGTACTTC; CDR3 protein: CSATSPSGNPYEQYF